Below are 8 T cell receptor beta chains sequenced from a single sample in a study of T cells in Graves' hyperthyroidism and ophthalmopathy. The TCR beta CDR3 regions underwent amplification using RNA transcripts as the source. First-round RT-PCR with HTBI primers amplified the TCR CDR3 region. Via MiXCR, TCRdb re-called the multiplex PCR reads, giving one row per CDR3 protein. The profile covers around 760,000 distinct CDR3 sequences, with roughly 32% appearing a single time and roughly 30% taken by the ten largest. What was sequenced was blood. These receptor sequences come from a woman aged 40 to 50 with Graves' hyperthyroidism.

The chain carries TRBV6-5 and TRBJ2-2; possibly TRBD2 for D (6 bases). CDR1 and CDR2 from the germline V gene are MNHEY and SVGAGI. The germline V and J ends were trimmed by 3 bases and 5 bases, with 13 bases remaining between them. This CDR3 contains 15 residues. This CDR3 is CASSYSGSWTGELFF. Here the CDR3 DNA reads TGTGCCAGCAGTTATTCCGGGAGTTGGACCGGGGAGCTGTTTTTT.

This clonotype appeared many times. The chain couples TRBV2 to TRBJ1-5, with 7 bases aligning to TRBD1. The V and J ends lost 6 bases and 0 bases, in that order; junction bases with no gene match: 5. Germline lookup yields CDR1 SNHLY and CDR2 FYNNEI. This CDR3 is built from 15 residues. CDR3 sequence: CASRGTAYSNQPQHF. The CDR3, as DNA: TGTGCCAGCAGAGGGACAGCTTATAGCAATCAGCCCCAGCATTTT.

As regards this clonotype: A much larger clonotype is one base distant, so this may be a read error. The chain joins TRBV19 to TRBJ1-2; D remains unclear. This CDR3 is 17 amino acids long. Germline CDR1 reads LNHDA; CDR2 reads SQIVND (reference sequence). V lost 1 base and J lost 3, with 18 bases in between. CDR3 loop: CASSIASVPVEDYGYTF. DNA for the CDR3: TGTGCCAGTAGTATAGCGTCCGTTCCCGTTGAGGACTATGGCTACACCTTC.

This chain connects TRBV20-1 to TRBJ2-7; 8 nucleotides match TRBD2. V was clipped by 3 bases and J by 6 bases; unmatched bases: 10. The CDR3 spans 14 residues. Per germline, CDR1 DFQATT and CDR2 SNEGSKA (reference sequence). DNA for the CDR3: TGCAGTGCTAGTTTCGGGGGGGCAGTTGGCGAGCAGTACTTC. Its protein product is CSASFGGAVGEQYF.

V and J are TRBV4-3 and TRBJ1-1; the D gene is possibly TRBD1 (6 bases). The V gene lost 1 base and the J gene lost 4 bases, with 13 bases spanning the gap. This CDR3 has 15 residues. Germline CDR1 and CDR2: LGHNA and YSLEER. CDR3 coding DNA: TGCGCCAGCAGCCAAGTCGTTCTAGGGGGCACTGAAGCTTTCTTT. This encodes CASSQVVLGGTEAFF.

The rearrangement uses TRBV10-3 and TRBJ1-4; D not resolved. Trimming pared 7 bases from V and 0 bases from J, leaving 12 bases between. The CDR3 is 15 amino acids. CDR1 is ENHRY, CDR2 SYGVKD, per germline. Here the CDR3 reads CAIKDQIATNEKLFF. CDR3 in DNA: TGTGCCATCAAGGACCAGATTGCAACTAATGAAAAACTGTTTTTT.

This clonotype was counted at least ten times. The chain combines TRBV4-3 with TRBJ1-2; D uncertain. CDR1 LGHNA and CDR2 YSLEER come from the germline V gene. The CDR3 consists of 13 residues. V lost 3 bases to trimming and J lost 4 bases, with 9 bases between them. The CDR3 loop reads CASSHQDGYGYTF. The CDR3, as DNA: TGCGCCAGCAGCCACCAGGACGGCTATGGCTACACCTTC.

Ten or more counts support this clonotype. The V gene is TRBV9, the J gene TRBJ1-1; D gene ambiguous. This CDR3 is 12 amino acids long. The germline CDR1 and CDR2 sequences are SGDLS and YYNGEE. Trimming shortened V by 4 bases and J by 7 bases, and 11 bases separated the two germline ends. The CDR3 is CASSLGEGEAFF. The CDR3 DNA reads as TGTGCCAGCAGCCTAGGAGAGGGTGAAGCTTTCTTT. Combining the CDR3 with reference TRBV9 and TRBJ1-1 gives the whole variable domain DSGVTQTPKHLITATGQRVTLRCSPRSGDLSVYWYQQSLDQGLQFLIQYYNGEERAKGNILERFSAQQFPDLHSELNLSSLELGDSALYFCASSLGEGEAFFGQGTRLTVV.